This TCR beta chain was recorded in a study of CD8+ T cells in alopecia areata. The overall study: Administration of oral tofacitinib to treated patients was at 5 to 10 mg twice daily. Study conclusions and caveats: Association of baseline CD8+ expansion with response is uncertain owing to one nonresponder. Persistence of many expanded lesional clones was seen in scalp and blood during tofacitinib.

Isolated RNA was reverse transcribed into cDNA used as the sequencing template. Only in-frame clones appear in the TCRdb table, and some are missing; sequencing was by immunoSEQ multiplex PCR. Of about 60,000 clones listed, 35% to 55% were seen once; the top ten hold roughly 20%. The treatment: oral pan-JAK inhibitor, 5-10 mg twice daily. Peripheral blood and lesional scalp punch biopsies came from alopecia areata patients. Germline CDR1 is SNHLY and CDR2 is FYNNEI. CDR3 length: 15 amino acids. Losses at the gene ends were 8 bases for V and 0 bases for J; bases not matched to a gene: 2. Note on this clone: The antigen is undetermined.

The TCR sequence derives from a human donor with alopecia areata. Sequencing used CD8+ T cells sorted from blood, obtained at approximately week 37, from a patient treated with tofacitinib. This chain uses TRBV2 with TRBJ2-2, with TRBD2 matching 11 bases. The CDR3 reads CASRSGRANTGELFF. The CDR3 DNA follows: TGTGCCAGCCGTAGCGGGAGGGCGAACACCGGGGAGCTGTTTTTT. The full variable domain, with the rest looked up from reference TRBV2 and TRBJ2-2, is EPEVTQTPSHQVTQMGQEVILRCVPISNHLYFYWYRQILGQKVEFLVSFYNNEISEKSEIFDDQFSVERPDGSNFTLKIRSTKLEDSAMYFCASRSGRANTGELFFGEGSRLTVL.